The rows below give T cell receptor beta chains drawn from one sample of a study of blood T cell repertoires in COVID-19. Sequencing used immunoSEQ multiplex PCR; TCRdb keeps in-frame clones, though not all of them. The sample shows nearly 50,000 clones, more than 70% of them seen only once. The material sequenced was peripheral blood. These TCRs come from a woman aged 55-70 years with acute or convalescent COVID-19. CDR3s include the opening cysteine and the closing phenylalanine or tryptophan. D genes are given only for firm matches.

d_call: -
j_call: TRBJ1-1
v_call: TRBV11-2
cdr3_nt: TGTGCCAGCAGTAGAAAACCAGGAAACACTGAAGCTTTCTTT
cdr3_aa: CASSRKPGNTEAFF

d_call: TRBD1
j_call: TRBJ1-1
v_call: TRBV2
cdr3_nt: TGTGCCAGCAGTGAAGGGACAGGCCACCTGAACACTGAAGCTTTCTTT
cdr3_aa: CASSEGTGHLNTEAFF

d_call: -
j_call: TRBJ2-7
v_call: TRBV3-1/TRBV3-2
cdr3_nt: TGTGCCAGCAGCCTAACAGTTAAGCGGGAGCAGTACTTC
cdr3_aa: CASSLTVKREQYF

d_call: -
j_call: TRBJ1-2
v_call: TRBV24-1
cdr3_nt: TGTGCCACCAGTAGCAGAGGGTTCATGGGCTACACCTTC
cdr3_aa: CATSSRGFMGYTF

d_call: -
j_call: TRBJ2-3
v_call: TRBV13
cdr3_nt: TGTGCCAGCAGCTTAGGGGGGTCAGGGGCAGATACGCAGTATTTT
cdr3_aa: CASSLGGSGADTQYF

d_call: -
j_call: TRBJ1-1
v_call: TRBV20-1
cdr3_nt: TGCAGTGCTAGTGACGTATCTAACACTGAAGCTTTCTTT
cdr3_aa: CSASDVSNTEAFF

d_call: -
j_call: TRBJ1-2
v_call: TRBV19
cdr3_nt: TGTGCCAGTAGTATTAATCAGGGCTATGGCTACACCTTC
cdr3_aa: CASSINQGYGYTF

d_call: TRBD1
j_call: TRBJ1-3
v_call: TRBV7-7
cdr3_nt: TGTGCCAGCAGCGAGACAGGGCCCCCTGGAAACACCATATATTTT
cdr3_aa: CASSETGPPGNTIYF

d_call: TRBD2
j_call: TRBJ2-1
v_call: TRBV5-1
cdr3_nt: TGCGCCAGCAGCACCGAGGCCCCGGGACTAGCGGTTGAGCAGTTCTTC
cdr3_aa: CASSTEAPGLAVEQFF

d_call: TRBD2
j_call: TRBJ2-3
v_call: TRBV6-4
cdr3_nt: TGTGCCAGCAGTGCTAGCGGGAGCACAGATACGCAGTATTTT
cdr3_aa: CASSASGSTDTQYF

d_call: TRBD1
j_call: TRBJ1-1
v_call: TRBV6-5
cdr3_nt: TGTGCCAGCAGACAGGGGGGGAACACTGAAGCTTTCTTT
cdr3_aa: CASRQGGNTEAFF